These T cell receptor beta chains were read from a single sample in a study of technical replicates of blood from several donors. Only in-frame clones appear in the TCRdb table, and some are missing; sequencing was by immunoSEQ multiplex PCR. There are about 81,000 clones in the sample; approximately 94% occur only once, and 0.36% lies in the top ten. Sequencing was performed on T cells isolated from PBMCs. The origin of the receptors is a human donor in good health. CDR3s include the opening cysteine and the closing phenylalanine or tryptophan. The order of the fields is D gene, J gene, V gene, CDR3 protein, CDR3 DNA. D genes are given only for firm matches.

NA	TRBJ2-3	TRBV5-4	CASSLSSTDTQYF	TGTGCCAGCAGCTTGTCGTCCACAGATACGCAGTATTTT
TRBD2	TRBJ2-1	TRBV5-1	CASSSVGGPYNEQFF	TGCGCCAGCAGCTCGGTGGGAGGGCCCTACAATGAGCAGTTCTTC
TRBD1	TRBJ2-5	TRBV7-8	CASSPKYGTAFYF	TGTGCCAGCAGCCCAAAATACGGGACAGCGTTCTACTTC
NA	TRBJ2-1	TRBV7-2	CASSLAPGLYNEQFF	TGTGCCAGCAGCTTAGCGCCAGGGCTGTACAATGAGCAGTTCTTC
NA	TRBJ1-4	TRBV6-6	CASSRRDGEKLFF	TGTGCCAGCAGTCGGAGAGACGGTGAAAAACTGTTTTTT
TRBD1	TRBJ1-1	TRBV5-4	CASSHLRRQGDTEAFF	TGTGCCAGCAGCCACCTCCGGCGGCAGGGGGACACTGAAGCTTTCTTT
TRBD2	TRBJ2-3	TRBV11-3	CASSLFLAGVDTQYF	TGTGCCAGCAGCTTATTCCTAGCGGGAGTGGATACGCAGTATTTT
TRBD1	TRBJ2-7	TRBV28	CAIQGGRSYEQYF	TGTGCCATCCAAGGGGGCAGGTCCTACGAGCAGTACTTC
NA	TRBJ2-5	TRBV6-7	CASSYSRVEMPGETQYF	TGTGCCAGCAGTTACTCGAGGGTGGAAATGCCCGGGGAGACCCAGTACTTC
NA	TRBJ1-1	TRBV6-1	CASRGTGLGAFF	TGTGCCAGCAGGGGTACAGGATTAGGAGCTTTCTTT
TRBD1	TRBJ1-2	TRBV7-2	CASSGRQGVYGYTF	TGTGCCAGCAGCGGGCGACAGGGGGTATATGGCTACACCTTC